The 27 T cell receptor beta chains listed next were all sequenced from one sample in a study of cytomegalovirus exposure and HLA in healthy donors. The PCR made use of 60 Vbeta and 13 Jbeta primers. Using immunoSEQ multiplex PCR, the repertoire was profiled, and TCRdb retains in-frame clones only, with some absent. This sample has around 150,000 clones; about 72% occur once, and the top ten carry around 4.7%. The sample comprised PBMCs. Receptors originate from a man in his 60s in good health and CMV-seronegative.

The chain couples TRBV6-5 to TRBJ1-6; 7 positions match TRBD1. Germline CDR1 reads MNHEY; CDR2 reads SVGAGI. After removal of 7 bases from V and 7 bases from J, the junction contained 4 bases not matched to a gene. The CDR3 totals 13 residues. This CDR3 reads CASTDRVNSPLHF. The CDR3 DNA reads as TGTGCCAGCACCGACAGGGTGAATTCACCCCTCCACTTT.

This clone was seen a few times. This chain links TRBV7-7 with TRBJ2-7; 8 bases agree with TRBD2. CDR1 is SSHAT, CDR2 FNYEAQ, per germline (reference sequence). CDR3 size: 14 residues. Trimming cost V 7 bases and J 1 base; bases outside gene matches: 6. This CDR3 reads CASKKTSASYEQYF. For the CDR3, the DNA is TGTGCCAGCAAAAAGACTAGCGCTTCCTACGAGCAGTACTTC.

V usage is TRBV5-6 and J usage is TRBJ2-7, with TRBD1 identical over 9 bases. Germline V lookup: CDR1 SGHDT, CDR2 YYEEEE. J was trimmed by 1 base and V by 1 base; bases with no gene match: 6. The CDR3 sequence is 16 residues long. CDR3: CASSLRGQGRSYEQYF. Here the CDR3 DNA reads TGTGCCAGCAGCTTGAGGGGACAGGGCCGGTCCTACGAGCAGTACTTC.

The chain links TRBV11-2 to TRBJ1-2, with no clear D. V lost 0 bases and J 3 bases, leaving 26 bases between the germline ends. This CDR3 region has 20 residues. The germline V gene encodes CDR1 SGHAT and CDR2 FQNNGV. CDR3 DNA sequence: TGTGCCAGCAGCTTAGACCTCGGGATAATCCCGGGAGGCGACGACTATGGCTACACCTTC. It specifies CASSLDLGIIPGGDDYGYTF.

The V call is TRBV28, the J call TRBJ2-2; the D is unclear. Deletions cut 3 bases from V and 3 bases from J, with 5 bases between. The CDR3 has 13 amino acids. The V gene's germline CDR1 is MDHEN and CDR2 SYDVKM. The CDR3 DNA reads as TGTGCCAGCAGTTTCGGGTACACCGGGGAGCTGTTTTTT. Encoded protein: CASSFGYTGELFF.

The table lists this clone with a few counts. This chain joins TRBV5-6 and TRBJ2-1, with D unresolved. The CDR3 sequence is 14 residues long. Germline CDR1 is SGHDT and CDR2 is YYEEEE. The V gene lost 0 bases and the J gene lost 0 bases, with 4 bases spanning the gap. The CDR3 region is CASSLVSSYNEQFF. In DNA form, the CDR3 reads TGTGCCAGCAGCTTGGTGAGCTCCTACAATGAGCAGTTCTTC.

This clone was observed a handful of times. The chain is built from TRBV30 and TRBJ1-5; 7 nucleotides match TRBD1. Germline assignment: CDR1 GTSNPN and CDR2 SVGIG (reference sequence). The CDR3 runs 14 residues. The J segment lost 3 bases and the V segment lost 3 bases, leaving 5 bases of the junction unmatched. The CDR3 nucleotides are TGTGCCTGGAGGGGGGACAGAGACAATCAGCCCCAGCATTTT. It yields the protein CAWRGDRDNQPQHF.

The V and J genes are TRBV6-1 and TRBJ2-7; weak D call: TRBD1 (6 bases). CDR3 length: 13 residues. CDR1 is MNHNS and CDR2 is SASEGT in the germline V gene. V shed 5 bases and J shed 3 bases, with 11 bases lying between them. DNA for the CDR3: TGTGCCAGCAGTAAAGGGACATACTACGAGCAGTACTTC. This translates into CASSKGTYYEQYF.

This clone was detected a few times. V usage is TRBV28 and J usage is TRBJ2-2; TRBD2 agrees at 12 bases. The J segment lost 8 bases and the V segment lost 4 bases, leaving 11 bases of the junction unmatched. The CDR3 is made up of 17 amino acids. Germline V gene data show CDR1 as MDHEN and CDR2 as SYDVKM. The CDR3: CASSSPGLAGGRGELFF. As DNA, the CDR3 is TGTGCCAGCAGTTCTCCGGGACTAGCGGGTGGGCGGGGGGAGCTGTTTTTT.

V is TRBV25-1 and J is TRBJ1-1, with 7 bases that match TRBD1. With 10 bases clipped from V and 4 bases from J, the junction kept 9 bases outside the gene matches. CDR3 size: 13 residues. CDR1 and CDR2 from the germline V gene are MGHDK and SYGVNS. The CDR3 DNA reads TGTGCCACCTCCTGGGACAGCAGCACTGAAGCTTTCTTT. It specifies CATSWDSSTEAFF.

This sequence joins TRBV12-5 and TRBJ2-7; D perhaps matches TRBD1 (5 bases). CDR1 is LGHNT, CDR2 FRNRAP, per germline. The CDR3 spans 15 residues. The V and J ends lost 6 bases and 0 bases respectively, with 15 bases between them. The CDR3 loop reads CASGPWTNISYEQYF. The DNA of the CDR3 is TGTGCTAGTGGCCCCTGGACAAATATCTCCTACGAGCAGTACTTC.

The chain has TRBV27 and TRBJ1-5; 9 bases fit TRBD1. J was trimmed by 2 bases and V by 0 bases; bases with no gene match: 17. This CDR3 has 21 residues. In germline, CDR1 is MNHEY, CDR2 SMNVEV (reference sequence). CDR3 coding DNA: TGTGCCAGCAGTTTATCGGGCCTTGGGACAGGGCCTTTTCAGGGCAATCAGCCCCAGCATTTT. Translation gives CASSLSGLGTGPFQGNQPQHF.

CDR3 sequence reads: CSVEKREGPNEQFF. CDR3 bases: TGCAGCGTTGAAAAGCGGGAGGGCCCCAATGAGCAGTTCTTC. The chain links TRBV29-1 to TRBJ2-1, with TRBD2 matching over 10 bases. The CDR3 spans 14 residues. V shed 2 bases and J 6 bases; nucleotides not matched to a gene: 4. The germline gives CDR1 SQVTM, CDR2 ANQGSEA.

J is TRBJ2-7 and V is TRBV4-3, with TRBD1 matching 9 bases. CDR1 and CDR2 from the germline V gene are LGHNA and YSLEER. CDR3 length: 17 residues. Trimming cost V 0 bases and J 4 bases; bases outside gene matches: 10. CDR3 DNA: TGCGCCAGCAGCCAAGACGGGACAGGGTTCCCCAATTACGAGCAGTACTTC. Its translation is CASSQDGTGFPNYEQYF.

This clone turned up a few times. The V call is TRBV10-3, the J call TRBJ1-5; tentatively, D is TRBD1 (5 bases). The CDR3 runs to 15 residues. Germline CDR1 and CDR2: ENHRY and SYGVKD. The ends were cut back, 0 bases at V and 4 bases at J, with 10 bases in the middle. The CDR3 region has the DNA TGTGCCATCAGTGAGTCGATTTCAGGGAATCAGCCCCAGCATTTT. Amino acid sequence: CAISESISGNQPQHF.

The chain carries TRBV28 and TRBJ2-1; 9 bases align to TRBD2. With 7 bases clipped from V and 4 bases from J, the junction kept 14 bases outside the gene matches. The germline V gene has CDR1 MDHEN and CDR2 SYDVKM. There are 17 residues in the CDR3. DNA of the CDR3: TGTGCCAGCACTTTGTCGGCCCTAGCGGGACCATACAATGAGCAGTTCTTC. Protein: CASTLSALAGPYNEQFF.

This clone was found a few times. CDR3 region: CASSSDSSLGGNQPQHF. In DNA, the CDR3 is TGTGCCAGCAGCTCGGACAGTTCTTTAGGGGGCAATCAGCCCCAGCATTTT. V is TRBV5-6 and J is TRBJ1-5; perhaps TRBD1 as D (6 bases). With 3 bases removed from V and 2 bases from J, the gap between germline ends came to 18 bases. This CDR3 has 17 amino acids. Germline V gives CDR1 SGHDT, CDR2 YYEEEE.

This clone was detected only a few times. The chain is built from TRBV5-5 and TRBJ1-1; TRBD1 agrees at 9 bases. There are 13 residues in the CDR3. From germline, CDR1 is SGHKS and CDR2 YYEKEE (reference sequence). Trimming at V came to 3 bases and at J to 8 bases, leaving 5 bases not matched to a gene. Here the CDR3 DNA reads TGTGCCAGCAGCTACGGACAGGGGTGGGAAGCTTTCTTT. Its protein is CASSYGQGWEAFF.

V gene TRBV6-1 combines with J gene TRBJ2-7, with a weak D call TRBD2 (5 bases). Germline V gene lookup returns CDR1 MNHNS and CDR2 SASEGT. CDR3 length equals 16 residues. V was pared by 4 bases and J by 0 bases, with 16 bases between. The chain's CDR3 is CASSAIGRGLSYEQYF. DNA of the CDR3: TGTGCCAGCAGTGCAATTGGCCGGGGTCTCTCCTACGAGCAGTACTTC.

This CDR3 is CAIRARGGGIGNTIYF. The CDR3 region has the DNA TGTGCCATCAGGGCTCGAGGAGGGGGCATTGGAAACACCATATATTTT. The chain carries TRBV10-3 and TRBJ1-3; TRBD1 agrees at 7 bases. The CDR3 covers 16 residues. V gave up 6 bases and J gave up 3 bases; unmatched junction bases: 11. The germline V gene has CDR1 ENHRY and CDR2 SYGVKD.

In this sample, this clone turned up once. J is TRBJ2-7 and V is TRBV2; TRBD1 agrees at 7 bases. The CDR3 spans 13 residues. The germline CDR1 and CDR2 sequences are SNHLY and FYNNEI. J was trimmed by 2 bases and V by 3 bases; bases with no gene match: 1. CDR3 sequence reads: CASSETGTYEQYF. CDR3 nucleotide sequence: TGTGCCAGCAGTGAGACAGGGACCTACGAGCAGTACTTC.

The chain recombines TRBV7-2 with TRBJ2-1, with D maybe TRBD2 (7 bases). Looked up from germline, CDR1 is SGHTA and CDR2 is FQGNSA. This CDR3 comprises 16 residues. V lost 1 base and J lost 3, with 13 bases in between. CDR3 in amino acids: CASSLEGGAGYNEQFF. In nucleotides, the CDR3 is TGTGCCAGCAGCTTAGAAGGGGGGGCGGGCTACAATGAGCAGTTCTTC.

The chain is built from TRBV7-3 and TRBJ1-2, with D possibly TRBD1 on 5 matching bases. The CDR3 is 15 residues long. The germline V gene encodes CDR1 SGHTA and CDR2 FQGTGA. V gave up 0 bases and J gave up 3 bases, with 11 bases separating them. CDR3 bases: TGTGCCAGCAGCTTAACAGGCAGGGCTGACTATGGCTACACCTTC. This gives the protein CASSLTGRADYGYTF.

This clone appeared a single time. This chain uses TRBV5-1 with TRBJ2-7, with D possibly TRBD1 on 6 matching bases. The ends were cut back, 4 bases at V and 0 bases at J, with 17 bases in the middle. The CDR3 is made up of 16 amino acids. CDR1 and CDR2 from the germline V gene are SGHRS and YFSETQ. CDR3 bases: TGCGCCAGCAGCCATCCGCAGGGGCCGAGCTCCTACGAGCAGTACTTC. Its protein is CASSHPQGPSSYEQYF. Together with reference TRBV5-1 and TRBJ2-7, the CDR3 gives the full variable domain: KAGVTQTPRYLIKTRGQQVTLSCSPISGHRSVSWYQQTPGQGLQFLFEYFSETQRNKGNFPGRFSGRQFSNSRSEMNVSTLELGDSALYLCASSHPQGPSSYEQYFGPGTRLTVT.

J is TRBJ1-1 and V is TRBV19; 7 nucleotides match TRBD1. There are 15 residues in the CDR3. Germline CDR1 is LNHDA and CDR2 is SQIVND (reference sequence). Trimming at V came to 4 bases and at J to 0 bases, leaving 5 bases not matched to a gene. The CDR3 loop reads CASSTLGQLNTEAFF. In nucleotides, the CDR3 is TGTGCCAGTAGTACCCTGGGACAGCTGAACACTGAAGCTTTCTTT.

This chain uses TRBV9 with TRBJ1-5; D is perhaps TRBD1 (5 bases). Germline V CDR1 and CDR2: SGDLS, YYNGEE. Trimming cost V 3 bases and J 5 bases, with 6 bases left between them. This CDR3 has 12 residues. The CDR3 sequence: CASSAGDQPQHF. For the CDR3, the DNA is TGTGCCAGCAGCGCGGGGGATCAGCCCCAGCATTTT.

The chain has TRBV11-1 and TRBJ2-7, with TRBD1 matching 8 bases. This CDR3 has 13 amino acids. Germline CDR1 is SGHAT and CDR2 is FQDESV (reference sequence). J lost 5 bases, V lost 5 bases, and 5 bases had no gene match. CDR3 residues: CASSRDRIDEQYF. The CDR3 DNA reads as TGTGCCAGCAGCCGGGACAGGATCGACGAGCAGTACTTC.